This T cell receptor (beta chain) is from a study of blood T cell repertoires in COVID-19. Sequencing used immunoSEQ multiplex PCR; TCRdb keeps in-frame clones, though not all of them. The sample records 150,000 to 200,000 clones, 85% to 90% being singletons. The CDR3 totals 15 residues. Looked up from germline, CDR1 is KGHSH and CDR2 is LQKENI. V dropped 0 bases and J dropped 0 bases, with 6 bases sitting between them. Specimen: peripheral blood. The V call is TRBV18, the J call TRBJ1-3, with a weak D call TRBD1 (5 bases). This sequence originates from a man aged 40-49 years with active or convalescent COVID-19. The CDR3 coding sequence is TGTGCCAGCTCACCACCGCAGGGCTCTGGAAACACCATATATTTT. It is translated as CASSPPQGSGNTIYF.